Below are 19 T cell receptor beta chains sequenced from a single sample in a study of blood T cell repertoires in COVID-19. The method was immunoSEQ multiplex PCR; TCRdb's version includes in-frame clones alone and lacks a portion of them. The table lists some 300,000 clones, about nine tenths of them singletons, with roughly a tenth in the top ten. Source material: PBMCs or T cells enriched from blood (not recorded which). The receptors were gathered from a woman aged 30 to 39 who had recovered from COVID-19.

This chain joins TRBV25-1 and TRBJ1-6, with TRBD1 identical over 8 bases. Germline assignment: CDR1 MGHDK and CDR2 SYGVNS. Trimming at V came to 3 bases and at J to 6 bases, leaving 10 bases not matched to a gene. This CDR3 region has 17 residues. DNA for the CDR3: TGTGCCAGCAGTGACCCCGGACAGGGTAGAGTTAATTCACCCCTCCACTTT. Translating gives CASSDPGQGRVNSPLHF.

This chain connects TRBV4-1 to TRBJ2-7; the match to TRBD2 covers 8 bases. The V segment lost 3 bases and the J segment 2 bases; nucleotides outside the gene matches: 6. CDR1 and CDR2 (germline): MGHRA, YSYEKL. The CDR3 has 15 amino acids. The CDR3 DNA reads TGCGCCAGCAGCCAGGTACTAGCGGCTACCTACGAGCAGTACTTC. Translation: CASSQVLAATYEQYF.

This clone was detected once. This chain's CDR3 is CARSLGSGRCTRTYNEQFF. In DNA form, the CDR3 reads TGTGCCAGAAGCTTAGGGAGCGGTCGCTGCACAAGGACCTACAATGAGCAGTTCTTC. This chain links TRBV7-5 with TRBJ2-1; TRBD2, the table's D call, was not compared with the DNA. TRBV7-5 is annotated as a pseudogene. This CDR3 has 19 residues.

CDR3 in amino acids: CASSYNREGTQYF. DNA for the CDR3: TGTGCCAGCAGTTACAATCGGGAAGGCACGCAGTATTTT. V gene TRBV6-5 combines with J gene TRBJ2-3, with D possibly matching TRBD2 (5 bases). Germline assignment: CDR1 MNHEY and CDR2 SVGAGI. The CDR3 has 13 amino acids. V was shortened by 2 bases and J by 9 bases, with 12 bases between the two germline ends.

The genes are TRBV5-1 and TRBJ1-2; 9 bases are a match to TRBD1. With V trimmed by 2 bases and J by 5 bases, 7 bases remained unmatched. This CDR3 comprises 15 residues. In germline, CDR1 is SGHRS, CDR2 YFSETQ. CDR3 DNA sequence: TGCGCCAGCAGCTTCACAGGGGGCGCCGGGTATGGCTACACCTTC. Encoded protein: CASSFTGGAGYGYTF.

The chain is built from TRBV13 and TRBJ1-1; the D is unclear. Germline V gives CDR1 PRHDT, CDR2 FYEKMQ (reference sequence). This CDR3 comprises 17 residues. Trimming removed 2 bases at V and 1 base at J, with 17 bases between. The CDR3 reads CASSLSGFFDRNTEAFF. In DNA form, the CDR3 reads TGTGCCAGCAGCTTATCCGGGTTTTTTGACCGGAACACTGAAGCTTTCTTT.

The chain combines TRBV7-6 with TRBJ1-5, with a weak D call TRBD1 (6 bases). Germline V gene lookup returns CDR1 SGHVS and CDR2 FNYEAQ. V gave up 1 base and J gave up 12 bases, with 25 bases separating them. The CDR3 is 17 amino acids. For the CDR3, the DNA is TGTGCCAGCAGCTTAGGTGCCCCCGGGACACCCGATGCCAGCCAGCATTTT. Its protein is CASSLGAPGTPDASQHF.

The chain combines TRBV7-9 with TRBJ1-2; tentatively, D is TRBD1 (5 bases). CDR1 is SEHNR and CDR2 is FQNEAQ in the germline V gene (reference sequence). This CDR3 has 12 residues. V was pared by 7 bases and J by 7 bases, with 13 bases between. DNA for the CDR3: TGTGCCAGCACCAGGGAGGGACTTGGCTACACCTTC. Its protein is CASTREGLGYTF.

V usage is TRBV7-9 and J usage is TRBJ2-3; D remains unclear. The CDR3 loop spans 15 amino acids. Germline CDR1 reads SEHNR; CDR2 reads FQNEAQ (reference sequence). The V and J ends lost 3 bases and 2 bases respectively, with 12 bases between them. The CDR3 nucleotides read TGTGCCAGCAGCTTTACCGTGGCGGACACAGATACGCAGTATTTT. Amino acids: CASSFTVADTDTQYF.

This sequence joins TRBV11-2 and TRBJ2-7; 7 bases align to TRBD1. V was pared by 6 bases and J by 3 bases, with 5 bases of the junction left unmatched. Germline CDR1 reads SGHAT; CDR2 reads FQNNGV. The CDR3 is 13 residues long. DNA of the CDR3: TGTGCCAGCAGTTCAACAGGGGTCTACGAGCAGTACTTC. Its translation: CASSSTGVYEQYF.

This clone was seen a single time. This chain uses TRBV11-2 with TRBJ2-1; D remains unclear. The CDR3 length is 13 residues. Trimming pared 0 bases from V and 15 bases from J, leaving 15 bases between. Germline loops: CDR1 SGHAT, CDR2 FQNNGV. CDR3 sequence (DNA): TGTGCCAGCAGCTTAGACGTCGGTGACGGCGGGTTCTTC. Translated, it gives CASSLDVGDGGFF.

The V gene is TRBV30, the J gene TRBJ1-1; TRBD1 matches 9 bases. The V segment lost 5 bases and the J segment 7 bases; nucleotides outside the gene matches: 8. The V gene's germline CDR1 is GTSNPN and CDR2 SVGIG (reference sequence). The CDR3 runs 13 residues. The CDR3 reads CAWDRGDQGEAFF. The DNA for the CDR3 is TGTGCCTGGGACAGGGGGGATCAAGGTGAAGCTTTCTTT.

This chain connects TRBV15 to TRBJ2-7, with a tentative D call TRBD1 (7 bases). Per the germline V gene, CDR1 is LNHNV and CDR2 is YYDKDF (reference sequence). V lost 0 bases and J 4 bases, leaving 16 bases between the germline ends. CDR3 size: 16 residues. CDR3 sequence reads: CATSRDQGGLGYEQYF. The CDR3 DNA follows: TGTGCCACCAGCAGAGATCAGGGGGGACTGGGATACGAGCAGTACTTC.

The V call is TRBV25-1, the J call TRBJ2-3; TRBD1 might be the D (6 bases). CDR1 and CDR2 (germline): MGHDK, SYGVNS. This CDR3 contains 17 residues. Trimming pared 4 bases from V and 1 base from J, leaving 18 bases between. As DNA, the CDR3 is TGTGCCAGCAGTGCCTCCTTCCAGGGGTCAGGCACAGATACGCAGTATTTT. This codes for CASSASFQGSGTDTQYF.

The V gene is TRBV19, the J gene TRBJ2-5, with D tentatively TRBD2 (6 bases). This CDR3 has 19 amino acids. From germline, CDR1 is LNHDA and CDR2 SQIVND (reference sequence). Trimming removed 3 bases from V and 5 bases from J, with 28 bases in between. In DNA, the CDR3 is TGTGCCAGTAGTATTGGGGTCAAGCACAGGCGGGATAGTAGGGAGACCCAGTACTTC. Its protein is CASSIGVKHRRDSRETQYF. Based on the CDR3 plus reference TRBV19 and TRBJ2-5, the full variable domain is DGGITQSPKYLFRKEGQNVTLSCEQNLNHDAMYWYRQDPGQGLRLIYYSQIVNDFQKGDIAEGYSVSREKKESFPLTVTSAQKNPTAFYLCASSIGVKHRRDSRETQYFGPGTRLLVL.

V usage is TRBV4-2 and J usage is TRBJ2-7; weak D call: TRBD2 (6 bases). CDR3 size: 15 residues. The V gene lost 1 base and the J gene lost 2 bases, with 12 bases spanning the gap. Germline CDR1 LGHNA, CDR2 YNFKEQ. This CDR3 reads CASSQGASDTYEQYF. The DNA for the CDR3 is TGTGCCAGCAGCCAAGGGGCTAGCGACACCTACGAGCAGTACTTC.

This chain joins TRBV5-5 and TRBJ1-1; D gene unclear. The CDR3 is 16 amino acids. Looked up from germline, CDR1 is SGHKS and CDR2 is YYEKEE (reference sequence). V shed 4 bases and J shed 5 bases, with 21 bases lying between them. CDR3 in DNA: TGTGCCAGCAGCGGGCCTCGGAGGAGGGTAGTGACTGAAGCTTTCTTT. Its translation: CASSGPRRRVVTEAFF.

The chain is built from TRBV5-4 and TRBJ2-1, with D perhaps matching TRBD2 (6 bases). V lost 4 bases, J lost 7 bases, and 27 bases lay in between. The length of the CDR3 is 18 residues. Germline CDR1 SGHNT, CDR2 YYREEE (reference sequence). This CDR3 is CASSRAGAGSTNRNEQFF. CDR3 in DNA: TGTGCCAGCAGCCGAGCTGGAGCGGGCTCTACAAACCGTAATGAGCAGTTCTTC.

The genes are TRBV9 and TRBJ2-5; tentative D call: TRBD2 (6 bases). Per the germline V gene, CDR1 is SGDLS and CDR2 is YYNGEE. CDR3 length equals 13 residues. Trimming removed 7 bases at V and 4 bases at J, with 14 bases between. CDR3: CASSGGTRETQYF. The CDR3 nucleotides are TGTGCCAGCTCGGGCGGGACGAGAGAGACCCAGTACTTC.